This entry lists 11 T cell receptor beta chains sequenced from one sample in a study of STAT3 mutations in large granular lymphocyte leukemia. Study observations and caveats: Every T-cell large granular lymphocyte leukemia patient had at least one immunodominant TCR beta clonotype.

The method was immunoSEQ multiplex PCR; TCRdb's version includes in-frame clones alone and lacks a portion of them. Counted here are under 20,000 clones, about 92% occurring once; the ten biggest clones make up 45%. Their specific antigens are unknown. Sequenced material: peripheral blood mononuclear cells. Receptors were obtained from a man aged 60 to 75 with T-cell large granular lymphocyte leukemia. Some clones in this sample may be carry-over from other donors' samples.

The chain uses TRBV18 and TRBJ2-7; D might be TRBD1 (6 bases). The CDR3 is 14 amino acids. In germline, CDR1 is KGHSH, CDR2 LQKENI. V shed 3 bases and J shed 0 bases, with 9 bases lying between them. The CDR3 here is CASSPATGSYEQYF. In DNA, the CDR3 is TGTGCCAGCTCACCGGCGACAGGCTCCTACGAGCAGTACTTC. Complete variable domain (other parts from reference TRBV18 and TRBJ2-7): NAGVMQNPRHLVRRRGQEARLRCSPMKGHSHVYWYRQLPEEGLKFMVYLQKENIIDESGMPKERFSAEFPKEGPSILRIQQVVRGDSAAYFCASSPATGSYEQYFGPGTRLTVT.

CDR3 sequence: CASSVGGPGKTEQYF. CDR3 nucleotides: TGTGCCAGCAGCGTAGGGGGACCGGGAAAGACGGAGCAGTACTTC. The V call is TRBV9, the J call TRBJ2-7; the D gene could be TRBD1 or TRBD2 (5 bases each). The V gene lost 0 bases and the J gene lost 7 bases, with 17 bases spanning the gap. The CDR3 extends over 15 amino acids. CDR1 and CDR2 from the germline V gene are SGDLS and YYNGEE.

This chain uses TRBV7-9 with TRBJ2-3, with 12 bases fitting TRBD2. Germline values: CDR1 SEHNR, CDR2 FQNEAQ (reference sequence). The CDR3 covers 16 residues. The junction had 9 bases not matched to a gene; V was cut back by 5 bases and J by 6 bases. The CDR3 DNA follows: TGTGCCAGCAGCCGACTAGCGGGAGCGATTAGGGATACGCAGTATTTT. This gives the protein CASSRLAGAIRDTQYF.

CDR3 sequence (DNA): TGTGCCAGCAGTCCCTGGACAGGGGTTAACTATGGCTACACCTTC. Its translation: CASSPWTGVNYGYTF. The chain links TRBV27 to TRBJ1-2; TRBD1 agrees at 9 bases. Germline values: CDR1 MNHEY, CDR2 SMNVEV (reference sequence). Unmatched junction bases numbered 5, after V lost 5 bases and J lost 1 base. CDR3 length equals 15 residues.

This chain uses TRBV6-5 with TRBJ1-1; no clear D. V was shortened by 0 bases and J by 1 base, with 9 bases between the two germline ends. The CDR3 spans 15 residues. CDR1 and CDR2 (germline): MNHEY, SVGAGI. The CDR3 sequence: CASSYSWEGNTEAFF. The CDR3 coding sequence is TGTGCCAGCAGTTACTCGTGGGAGGGGAACACTGAAGCTTTCTTT.

V and J are TRBV28 and TRBJ1-2; maybe TRBD1 (5 bases). With 2 bases removed from V and 2 bases from J, the gap between germline ends came to 18 bases. This CDR3 has 17 residues. Germline assignment: CDR1 MDHEN and CDR2 SYDVKM. The CDR3 is CASSLPGGGYSNYGYTF. The CDR3 DNA reads TGTGCCAGCAGTTTACCCGGCGGGGGGTACTCCAACTATGGCTACACCTTC.

The V gene is TRBV5-1, the J gene TRBJ2-2; 7 bases fit TRBD2. V shed 0 bases, J shed 11 bases, and the junction held 7 bases outside the gene matches. Germline V gene sequence: CDR1 SGHRS, CDR2 YFSETQ. The CDR3 spans 14 residues. This chain's CDR3 is CASSLDRPGGELFF. CDR3 sequence (DNA): TGCGCCAGCAGCTTGGACCGCCCGGGGGGAGAGCTGTTTTTT. Full variable domain (outside the CDR3, taken from reference TRBV5-1 and TRBJ2-2): KAGVTQTPRYLIKTRGQQVTLSCSPISGHRSVSWYQQTPGQGLQFLFEYFSETQRNKGNFPGRFSGRQFSNSRSEMNVSTLELGDSALYLCASSLDRPGGELFFGEGSRLTVL.

The chain joins TRBV5-5 to TRBJ1-2; no clear D gene. There are 14 residues in the CDR3. CDR1 is SGHKS and CDR2 is YYEKEE in the germline V gene (reference sequence). Between the trimmed V and J ends, which lost 0 bases and 2 bases, there was a span of 8 bases. The CDR3: CASSLGAANYGYTF. CDR3 DNA: TGTGCCAGCAGCTTGGGGGCCGCAAACTATGGCTACACCTTC.

The chain couples TRBV5-1 to TRBJ2-3; D remains ambiguous. V was shortened by 0 bases and J by 6 bases, with 8 bases between the two germline ends. Germline V gene lookup returns CDR1 SGHRS and CDR2 YFSETQ. The CDR3 contains 13 residues. This chain's CDR3 is CASSLVGSDTQYF. The CDR3 region has the DNA TGCGCCAGCAGCTTGGTGGGCTCGGATACGCAGTATTTT.

The chain uses TRBV18 and TRBJ2-4; 9 bases line up with TRBD2. CDR3 length: 16 residues. CDR1 KGHSH and CDR2 LQKENI come from the germline V gene. J was trimmed by 9 bases and V by 5 bases; bases with no gene match: 14. CDR3 DNA sequence: TGTGCCAGCTCAGGGGGCGGGAGGGCCCCCGAGTTCATTCAGTACTTC. Its translation: CASSGGGRAPEFIQYF.

The chain links TRBV6-5 to TRBJ1-2; D is ambiguous. The germline gives CDR1 MNHEY, CDR2 SVGAGI. Trimming cost V 5 bases and J 4 bases, with 17 bases left between them. The CDR3 consists of 15 residues. The CDR3 here is CASSTMGGQSYGYTF. The CDR3 DNA follows: TGTGCCAGCAGTACCATGGGAGGGCAGAGCTATGGCTACACCTTC.